What follows describes a single T cell receptor beta chain. What this receptor recognizes is not known. Base qualities were left out, and no much larger clone turns up one base away. These data come from a study of identical twins (TCRdb year 2016). About the full investigation: TCR alpha and beta repertoires from monozygotic twins, unrelated adults of various ages and cord blood were deep-sequenced to test whether fetal clonotypes persist. To rule out contamination, the twin experiments were replicated at different times with different library preparation protocols. Here is what the overall study found, with its caveats: Out-of-frame TCR alpha sequences shared between twins showed an excess of low generation-probability sequences compared with coincidental sharing between unrelated individuals. In monozygotic twins, recombination models systematically underestimated out-of-frame TCR alpha sharing, but the models matched the sharing seen between unrelated individuals. Abundant cord blood beta clonotypes carried fewer insertions; young adult naive repertoires showed a weaker similar trend, while memory repertoires showed none. Invariant T cells such as MAIT and iNKT could partly confound zero-insertion analyses, although diverse VJ usage argued against such confounding for most clonotypes. Because the same donors could not be followed over many years, the conclusions relied on cross-sectional statistical analysis. A weaker excess of twin sharing was found in beta out-of-frame sequences because the signal-to-noise ratio was lowered by fewer shared sequences.

Only healthy Caucasian donors were included. For CDR1 and CDR2, the germline V gene lists SNHLY and FYNNEI. Relative to germline, V is 8 bases shorter and J is 8 bases shorter, with 9 bases between their ends. The CDR3 measures 11 amino acids from cysteine to phenylalanine. Just CDR3 DNA is preserved here, 33 bases in frame from base 1. The library came from 5' RACE. Sequencing was performed on an Illumina HiSeq 2000. Template switching added a universal primer binding site, and the final cDNA carried a unique molecular identifier that allowed TCR cDNA molecules to be counted accurately. First-strand cDNA for TCR alpha and beta chains was synthesized from specific primers in the conserved constant-segment region. To control for contamination, every cDNA library carried two barcodes: a SMART-Mk sample barcode plus Illumina barcodes. TruSeq adapter sequences and Illumina sample barcodes were added in two successive PCR steps. The Illumina HiSeq platform was used with custom primers to sequence TCR alpha and beta cDNA libraries. Per the authors' processing: MiGEC processed the raw reads to extract unique molecular identifiers, while MiXCR was used to determine the CDR3 positions. Recombination models were inferred per individual with the repgenHMM and IGoR tools using an EM algorithm. Shared clonotype analysis was performed with the tcR package in R, normalizing sharing by the product of cloneset sizes. Out-of-frame nonproductive sequences were analyzed to study raw recombination free of thymic and clonal selection effects. TCRdb applied fastp at Q25 and MiXCR to the public reads, then kept only in-frame beta chains. Under each unique CDR3 protein, matching rows form one entry showing the most common genes and DNA. The V and J calls were determined by TCRdb, not by the authors. The sample table lists 1,800,000 or so distinct CDR3 sequences, less than 35% of them with a count of one. Clones ranked in the top ten supply roughly 0.3% of the sample.

The sequence was collected from a newborn girl in good health. Recombination linked TRBV2 to TRBJ1-4; the D gene is perhaps TRBD1, on 5 matching bases. The sample comprised cord blood. The CDR3 in this case is CASGALEKLFF. The DNA is as follows: TGTGCCAGCGGGGCTTTAGAAAAACTGTTTTTT.